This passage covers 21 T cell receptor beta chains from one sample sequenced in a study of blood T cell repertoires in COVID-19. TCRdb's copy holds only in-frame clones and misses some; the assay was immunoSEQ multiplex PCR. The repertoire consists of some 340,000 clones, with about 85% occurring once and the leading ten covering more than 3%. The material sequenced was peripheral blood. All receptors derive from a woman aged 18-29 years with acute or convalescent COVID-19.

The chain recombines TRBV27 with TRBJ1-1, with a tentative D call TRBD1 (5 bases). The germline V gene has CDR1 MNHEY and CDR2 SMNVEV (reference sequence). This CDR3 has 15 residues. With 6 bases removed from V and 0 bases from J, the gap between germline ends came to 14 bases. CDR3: CASSDQGFMNTEAFF. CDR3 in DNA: TGTGCCAGCAGCGACCAGGGATTCATGAACACTGAAGCTTTCTTT.

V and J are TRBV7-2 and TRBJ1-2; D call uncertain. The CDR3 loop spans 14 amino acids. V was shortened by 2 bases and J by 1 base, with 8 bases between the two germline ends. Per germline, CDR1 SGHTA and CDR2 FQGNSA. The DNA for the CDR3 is TGTGCCAGCAGCTTAAGGCGGGGTAACTATGGCTACACCTTC. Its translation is CASSLRRGNYGYTF.

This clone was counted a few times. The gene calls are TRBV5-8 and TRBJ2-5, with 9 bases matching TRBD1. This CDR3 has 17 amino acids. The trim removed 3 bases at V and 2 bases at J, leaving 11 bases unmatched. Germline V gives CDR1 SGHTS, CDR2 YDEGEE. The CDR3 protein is CASSWGGQGRNQETQYF. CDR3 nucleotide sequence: TGTGCCAGCAGCTGGGGAGGACAGGGGCGAAATCAAGAGACCCAGTACTTC.

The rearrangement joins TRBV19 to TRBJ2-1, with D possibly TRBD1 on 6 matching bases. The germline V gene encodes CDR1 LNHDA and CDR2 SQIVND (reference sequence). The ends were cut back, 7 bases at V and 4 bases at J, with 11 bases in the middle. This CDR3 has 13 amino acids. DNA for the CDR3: TGTGCCAGTACAACAGGGCTGTACAATGAGCAGTTCTTC. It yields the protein CASTTGLYNEQFF. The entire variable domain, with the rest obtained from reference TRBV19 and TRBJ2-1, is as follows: DGGITQSPKYLFRKEGQNVTLSCEQNLNHDAMYWYRQDPGQGLRLIYYSQIVNDFQKGDIAEGYSVSREKKESFPLTVTSAQKNPTAFYLCASTTGLYNEQFFGPGTRLTVL.

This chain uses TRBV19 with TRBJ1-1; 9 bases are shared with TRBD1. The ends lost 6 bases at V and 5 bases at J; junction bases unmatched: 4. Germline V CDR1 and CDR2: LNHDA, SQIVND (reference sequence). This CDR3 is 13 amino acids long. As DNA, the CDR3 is TGTGCCAGTAGCCGACAGGGGGTAACTGAAGCTTTCTTT. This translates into CASSRQGVTEAFF.

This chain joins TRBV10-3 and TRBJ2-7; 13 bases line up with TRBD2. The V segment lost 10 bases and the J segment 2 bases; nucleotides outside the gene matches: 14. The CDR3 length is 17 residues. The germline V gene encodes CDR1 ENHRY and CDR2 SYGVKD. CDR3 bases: TGTGCCACCGCTGGGACTAGCGGGAACCTTTTTACCTACGAGCAGTACTTC. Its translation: CATAGTSGNLFTYEQYF.

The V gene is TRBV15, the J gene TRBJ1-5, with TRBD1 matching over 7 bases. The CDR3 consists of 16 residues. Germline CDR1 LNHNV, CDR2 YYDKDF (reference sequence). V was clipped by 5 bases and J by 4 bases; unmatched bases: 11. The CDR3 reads CATSVRPGQHNQPQHF. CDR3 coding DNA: TGTGCCACCAGCGTTCGACCGGGACAGCATAATCAGCCCCAGCATTTT.

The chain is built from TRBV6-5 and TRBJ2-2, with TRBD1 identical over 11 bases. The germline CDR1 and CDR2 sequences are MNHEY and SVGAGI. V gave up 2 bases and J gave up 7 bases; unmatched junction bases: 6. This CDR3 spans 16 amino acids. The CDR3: CASSYGGTGGFGELFF. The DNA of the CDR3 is TGTGCCAGCAGTTACGGGGGGACAGGGGGATTCGGGGAGCTGTTTTTT.

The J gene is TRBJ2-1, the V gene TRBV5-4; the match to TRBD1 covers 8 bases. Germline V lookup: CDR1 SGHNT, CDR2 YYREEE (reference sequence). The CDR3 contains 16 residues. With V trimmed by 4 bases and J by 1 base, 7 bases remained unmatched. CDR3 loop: CASSPGQGRSYNEQFF. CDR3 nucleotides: TGTGCCAGCAGCCCAGGACAGGGTCGTTCCTACAATGAGCAGTTCTTC.

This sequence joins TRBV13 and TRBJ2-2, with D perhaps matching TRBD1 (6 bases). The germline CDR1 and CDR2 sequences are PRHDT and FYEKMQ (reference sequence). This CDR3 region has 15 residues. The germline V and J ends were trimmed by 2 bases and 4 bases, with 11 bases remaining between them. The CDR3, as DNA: TGTGCCAGCAGCTTACAGGACAGATCCACCGGGGAGCTGTTTTTT. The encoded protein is CASSLQDRSTGELFF.

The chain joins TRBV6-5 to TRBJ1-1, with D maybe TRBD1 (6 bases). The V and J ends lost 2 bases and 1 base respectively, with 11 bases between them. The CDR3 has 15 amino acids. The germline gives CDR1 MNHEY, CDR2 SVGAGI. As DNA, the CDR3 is TGTGCCAGCAGTTACCTCTCGACAGGGAACACTGAAGCTTTCTTT. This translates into CASSYLSTGNTEAFF.

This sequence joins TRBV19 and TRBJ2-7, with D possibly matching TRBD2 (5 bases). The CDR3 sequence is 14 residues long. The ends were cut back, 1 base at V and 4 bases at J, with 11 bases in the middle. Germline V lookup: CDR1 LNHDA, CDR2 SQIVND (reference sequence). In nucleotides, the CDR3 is TGTGCCAGTAGTATAGGAGGGTTTGGTTACGAGCAGTACTTC. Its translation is CASSIGGFGYEQYF.

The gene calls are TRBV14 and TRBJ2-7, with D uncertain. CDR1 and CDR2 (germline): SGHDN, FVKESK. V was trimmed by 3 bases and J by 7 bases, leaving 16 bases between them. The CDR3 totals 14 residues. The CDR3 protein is CASSQRLTGLEQYF. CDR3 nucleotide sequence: TGTGCCAGCAGCCAGCGCCTAACGGGTTTGGAGCAGTACTTC.

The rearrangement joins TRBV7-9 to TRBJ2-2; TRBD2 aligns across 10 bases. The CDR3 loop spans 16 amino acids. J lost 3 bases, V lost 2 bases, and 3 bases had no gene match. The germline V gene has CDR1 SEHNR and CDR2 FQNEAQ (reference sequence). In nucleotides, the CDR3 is TGTGCCAGCAGCTTACGTAGCGGGGGGTACACCGGGGAGCTGTTTTTT. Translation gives CASSLRSGGYTGELFF.

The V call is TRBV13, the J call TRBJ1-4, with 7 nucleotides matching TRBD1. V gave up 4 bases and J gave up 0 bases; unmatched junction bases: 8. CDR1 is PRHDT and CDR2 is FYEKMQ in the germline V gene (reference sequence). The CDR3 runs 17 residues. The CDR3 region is CASSSNRDSPTNEKLFF. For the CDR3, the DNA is TGTGCCAGCAGCTCGAACCGGGACAGCCCAACTAATGAAAAACTGTTTTTT.

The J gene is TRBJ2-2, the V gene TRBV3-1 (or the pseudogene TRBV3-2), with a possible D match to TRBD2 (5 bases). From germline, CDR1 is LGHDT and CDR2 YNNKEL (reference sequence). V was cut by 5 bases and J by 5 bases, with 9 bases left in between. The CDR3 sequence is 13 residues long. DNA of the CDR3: TGTGCCAGCAGCTCTACGGGGACCGGGGAGCTGTTTTTT. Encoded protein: CASSSTGTGELFF.

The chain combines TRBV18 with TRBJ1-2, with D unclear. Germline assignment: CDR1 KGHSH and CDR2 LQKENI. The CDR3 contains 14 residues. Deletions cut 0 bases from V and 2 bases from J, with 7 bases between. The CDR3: CASSPPGGNYGYTF. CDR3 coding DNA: TGTGCCAGCTCACCACCGGGAGGGAACTATGGCTACACCTTC.

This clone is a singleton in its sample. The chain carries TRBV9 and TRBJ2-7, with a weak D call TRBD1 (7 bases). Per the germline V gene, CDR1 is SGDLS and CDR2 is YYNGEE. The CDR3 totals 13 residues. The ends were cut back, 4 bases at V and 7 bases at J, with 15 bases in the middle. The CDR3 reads CASSPRGVGEQYF. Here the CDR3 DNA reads TGTGCCAGCAGCCCCAGGGGGGTGGGAGAGCAGTACTTC.

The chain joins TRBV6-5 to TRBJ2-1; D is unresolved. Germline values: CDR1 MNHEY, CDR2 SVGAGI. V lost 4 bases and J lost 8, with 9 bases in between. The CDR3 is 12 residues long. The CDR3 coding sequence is TGTGCCAGCAGTTTTGCTGGAGATGAGCAGTTCTTC. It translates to CASSFAGDEQFF.

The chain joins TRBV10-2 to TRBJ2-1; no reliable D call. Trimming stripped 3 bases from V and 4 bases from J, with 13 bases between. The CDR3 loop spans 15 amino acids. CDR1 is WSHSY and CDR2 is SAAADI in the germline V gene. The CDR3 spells CASSDEGGRYNEQFF. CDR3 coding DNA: TGCGCCAGCAGTGATGAAGGCGGTCGGTACAATGAGCAGTTCTTC.

The CDR3 here is CASSLALTGNNEQFF. CDR3 nucleotides: TGTGCCAGCAGCTTGGCTCTCACAGGTAACAATGAGCAGTTCTTC. The rearrangement joins TRBV5-6 to TRBJ2-1, with D maybe TRBD1 (5 bases). The CDR3 extends over 15 amino acids. Germline lookup yields CDR1 SGHDT and CDR2 YYEEEE. V lost 0 bases to trimming and J lost 5 bases, with 12 bases between them.